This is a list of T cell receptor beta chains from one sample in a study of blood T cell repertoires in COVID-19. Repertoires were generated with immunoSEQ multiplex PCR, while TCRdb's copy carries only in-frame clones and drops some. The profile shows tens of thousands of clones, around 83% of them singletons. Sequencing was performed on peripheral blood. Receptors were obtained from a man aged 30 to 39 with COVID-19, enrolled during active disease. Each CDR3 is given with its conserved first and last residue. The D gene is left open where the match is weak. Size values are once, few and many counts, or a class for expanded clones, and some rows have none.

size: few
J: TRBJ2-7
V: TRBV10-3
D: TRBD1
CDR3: CAIRGDSSYEQYF
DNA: TGTGCCATCAGGGGGGACAGCTCCTACGAGCAGTACTTC

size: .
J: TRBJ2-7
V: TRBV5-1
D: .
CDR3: CASSLVGALQYEQYF
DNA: TGCGCCAGCAGCTTGGTGGGGGCTCTACAGTACGAGCAGTACTTC

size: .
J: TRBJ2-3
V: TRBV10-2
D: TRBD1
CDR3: CASSVSGQDHADTQYF
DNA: TGCGCCAGCAGTGTATCGGGACAGGATCATGCAGATACGCAGTATTTT

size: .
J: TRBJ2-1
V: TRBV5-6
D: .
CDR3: CASSLLRQGSYNEQFF
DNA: TGTGCCAGCAGCTTGTTAAGGCAGGGCTCCTACAATGAGCAGTTCTTC

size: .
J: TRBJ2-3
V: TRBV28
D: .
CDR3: CASSLNLRGGGDTQYF
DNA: TGTGCCAGCAGTTTAAATCTGCGGGGAGGGGGAGATACGCAGTATTTT

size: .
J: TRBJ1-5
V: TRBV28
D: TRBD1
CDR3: CASSSTGNQPQHF
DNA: TGTGCCAGCAGCTCGACAGGGAATCAGCCCCAGCATTTT

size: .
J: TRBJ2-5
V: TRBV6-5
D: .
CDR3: CASSYVQGRTQYF
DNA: TGTGCCAGCAGTTACGTACAGGGACGGACCCAGTACTTC

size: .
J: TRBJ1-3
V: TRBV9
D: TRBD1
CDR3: CASSVEGASGNTIYF
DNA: TGTGCCAGCAGCGTAGAGGGGGCTTCAGGAAACACCATATATTTT

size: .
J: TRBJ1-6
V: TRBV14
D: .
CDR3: CASSQAHRSSPLHF
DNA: TGTGCCAGCAGCCAAGCCCACAGGAGTTCACCCCTCCACTTT

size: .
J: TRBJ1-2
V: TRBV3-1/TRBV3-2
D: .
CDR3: CASGDWGYTF
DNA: TGTGCCAGCGGTGACTGGGGCTACACCTTC

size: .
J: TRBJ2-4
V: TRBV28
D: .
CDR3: CASSSGGAKNIQYF
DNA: TGTGCCAGCAGTTCAGGAGGGGCCAAAAACATTCAGTACTTC

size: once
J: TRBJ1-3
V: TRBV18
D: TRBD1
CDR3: CASSSGQAGNTIYF
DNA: TGTGCCAGCTCATCCGGACAGGCTGGAAACACCATATATTTT

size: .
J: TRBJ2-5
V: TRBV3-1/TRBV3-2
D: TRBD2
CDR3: CASSQGLAKETQYF
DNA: TGTGCCAGCAGCCAGGGACTAGCGAAAGAGACCCAGTACTTC

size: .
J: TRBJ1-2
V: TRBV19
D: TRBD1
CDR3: CASTQAGTGERGYGYTF
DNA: TGTGCCAGTACCCAAGCCGGGACAGGCGAAAGGGGATATGGCTACACCTTC

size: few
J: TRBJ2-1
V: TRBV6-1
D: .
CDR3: CASSEGSAYNEQFF
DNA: TGTGCCAGCAGTGAGGGGAGCGCATACAATGAGCAGTTCTTC

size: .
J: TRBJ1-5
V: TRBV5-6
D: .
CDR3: CASSSGTSQPQHF
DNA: TGTGCCAGCAGCTCAGGGACAAGTCAGCCCCAGCATTTT

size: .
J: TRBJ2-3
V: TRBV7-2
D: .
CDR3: CASSSRQGFTDTQYF
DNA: TGTGCCAGCAGCTCCAGGCAGGGCTTCACAGATACGCAGTATTTT

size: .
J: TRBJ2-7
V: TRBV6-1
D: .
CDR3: CASSDGIYEQYF
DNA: TGTGCCAGCAGTGACGGGATCTACGAGCAGTACTTC

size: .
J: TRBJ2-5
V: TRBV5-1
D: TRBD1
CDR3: CASSFLDRGTGETQYF
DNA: TGCGCCAGCAGCTTTCTAGACAGGGGGACCGGCGAGACCCAGTACTTC

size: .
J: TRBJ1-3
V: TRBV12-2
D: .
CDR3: CASRPGTGPRNTIYF
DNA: TGTGCAAGTCGCCCCGGGACAGGACCGCGAAACACCATATATTTT

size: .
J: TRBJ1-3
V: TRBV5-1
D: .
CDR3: CASSRGVGNTIYF
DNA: TGCGCCAGCAGCCGCGGGGTCGGAAACACCATATATTTT

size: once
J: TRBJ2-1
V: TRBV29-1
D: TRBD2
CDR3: CSVTLLSGRRHEQFF
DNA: TGCAGCGTGACCCTCCTTAGCGGGAGGCGGCATGAGCAGTTCTTC

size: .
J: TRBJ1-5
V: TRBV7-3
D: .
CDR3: CASSLGAGAGQPQHF
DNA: TGTGCCAGCAGCTTAGGAGCAGGGGCGGGTCAGCCCCAGCATTTT

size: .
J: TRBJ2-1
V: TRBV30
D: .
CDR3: CAWSEQVYNEQFF
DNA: TGTGCCTGGAGTGAGCAGGTCTACAATGAGCAGTTCTTC

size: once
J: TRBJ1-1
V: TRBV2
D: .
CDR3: CASRGWGGGNTEAFF
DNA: TGTGCCAGCAGAGGCTGGGGGGGAGGGAACACTGAAGCTTTCTTT

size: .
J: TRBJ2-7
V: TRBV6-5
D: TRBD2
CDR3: CASSTGRAYEQYF
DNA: TGTGCCAGCAGTACCGGGAGGGCCTACGAGCAGTACTTC

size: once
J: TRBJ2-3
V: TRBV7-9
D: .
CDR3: CASSTLSGPASDTQYF
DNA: TGTGCCAGCAGCACCCTTAGCGGCCCTGCTTCAGATACGCAGTATTTT

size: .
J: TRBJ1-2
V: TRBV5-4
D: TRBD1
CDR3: CASSFGTDTTLYGYTF
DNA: TGTGCCAGCAGCTTCGGGACAGATACTACGCTTTATGGCTACACCTTC

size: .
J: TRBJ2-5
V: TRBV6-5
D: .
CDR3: CASSYSFSSQETQYF
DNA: TGTGCCAGCAGTTACTCTTTTTCGTCCCAAGAGACCCAGTACTTC

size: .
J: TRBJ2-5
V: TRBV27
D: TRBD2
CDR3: CASSSPAGSGETQYF
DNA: TGTGCCAGCAGTTCCCCAGCGGGGAGCGGAGAGACCCAGTACTTC

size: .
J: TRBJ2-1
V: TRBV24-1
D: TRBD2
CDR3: CATAGGYNEQFF
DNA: TGTGCCACCGCGGGAGGATACAATGAGCAGTTCTTC

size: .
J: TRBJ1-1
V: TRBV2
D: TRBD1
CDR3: CASRPGQGALNTEAFF
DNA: TGTGCCAGCAGACCCGGACAGGGGGCGTTGAACACTGAAGCTTTCTTT

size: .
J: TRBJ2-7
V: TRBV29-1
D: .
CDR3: CSVLRAAGGYEQYF
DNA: TGCAGCGTTCTAAGGGCTGCCGGGGGTTACGAGCAGTACTTC

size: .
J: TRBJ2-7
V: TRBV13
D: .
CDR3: CASSSPGTGHYEQYF
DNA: TGTGCCAGCAGCTCCCCCGGGACTGGCCACTACGAGCAGTACTTC

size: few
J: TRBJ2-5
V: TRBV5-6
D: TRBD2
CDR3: CASSFGLAGGETQYF
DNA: TGTGCCAGCAGCTTCGGACTAGCGGGTGGGGAGACCCAGTACTTC

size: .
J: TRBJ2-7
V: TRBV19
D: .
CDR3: CASSNKYEQYF
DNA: TGTGCCAGTAGTAACAAATACGAGCAGTACTTC

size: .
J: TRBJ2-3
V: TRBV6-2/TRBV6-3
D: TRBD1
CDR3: CASSDRGKGTDTQYF
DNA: TGTGCCAGCAGCGACAGGGGAAAGGGCACAGATACGCAGTATTTT

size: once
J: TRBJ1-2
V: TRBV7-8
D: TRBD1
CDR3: CASSLAGTAFYGYTF
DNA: TGTGCCAGCAGCTTAGCGGGGACAGCCTTTTATGGCTACACCTTC

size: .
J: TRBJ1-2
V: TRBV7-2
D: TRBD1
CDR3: CASSLVGQGIDGYTF
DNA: TGTGCCAGCAGCTTAGTGGGACAGGGTATTGATGGCTACACCTTC

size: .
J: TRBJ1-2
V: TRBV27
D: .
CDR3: CASSFSGLSPYGYTF
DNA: TGTGCCAGCAGTTTCTCGGGACTGAGCCCCTATGGCTACACCTTC

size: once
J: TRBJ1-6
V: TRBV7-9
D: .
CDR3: CASSLAVEQGELPLHF
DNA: TGTGCCAGCAGCTTAGCGGTTGAACAGGGAGAATTACCCCTCCACTTT

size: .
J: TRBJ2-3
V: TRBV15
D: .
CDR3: CATSRFGQGLNTQYF
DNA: TGTGCCACCAGCCGATTTGGGCAGGGGTTGAATACGCAGTATTTT

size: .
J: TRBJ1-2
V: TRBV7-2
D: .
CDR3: CASSLGPGNDYGYTF
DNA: TGTGCCAGCAGCTTAGGTCCAGGGAATGACTATGGCTACACCTTC

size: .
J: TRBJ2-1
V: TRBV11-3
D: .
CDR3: CASSFRTGEQFF
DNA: TGTGCCAGCAGCTTTAGGACGGGAGAGCAGTTCTTC

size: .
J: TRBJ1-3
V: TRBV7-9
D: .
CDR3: CASSLAPGGPSGNTIYF
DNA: TGTGCCAGCAGCTTAGCACCGGGAGGGCCCTCTGGAAACACCATATATTTT

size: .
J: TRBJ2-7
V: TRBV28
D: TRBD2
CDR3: CASGTGTSRNEQYF
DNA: TGTGCCAGCGGAACCGGGACTAGCAGGAACGAGCAGTACTTC

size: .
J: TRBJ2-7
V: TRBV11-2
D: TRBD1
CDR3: CASGRDRVLEQYF
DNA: TGTGCCAGCGGCCGGGACAGGGTCCTCGAGCAGTACTTC

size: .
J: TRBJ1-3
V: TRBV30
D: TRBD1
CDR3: CALSQGASANTIYF
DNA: TGTGCCTTATCGCAGGGGGCTAGCGCGAACACCATATATTTT

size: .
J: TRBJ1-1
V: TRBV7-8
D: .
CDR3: CASSLAHSGGRWGTEAFF
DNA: TGTGCCAGCAGCTTAGCGCATTCGGGGGGGCGCTGGGGCACTGAAGCTTTCTTT

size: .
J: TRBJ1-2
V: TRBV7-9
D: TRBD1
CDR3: CASSEGDRGLGYTF
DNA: TGTGCCAGCAGCGAGGGGGACAGGGGGCTTGGCTACACCTTC

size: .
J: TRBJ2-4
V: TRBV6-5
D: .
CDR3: CASGTRGRRENIQYF
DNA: TGTGCCAGCGGGACACGGGGCCGGCGGGAAAACATTCAGTACTTC

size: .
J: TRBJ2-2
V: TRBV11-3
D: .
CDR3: CASSSRGGAPGELFF
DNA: TGTGCCAGCAGCTCCCGCGGGGGCGCGCCCGGGGAGCTGTTTTTT

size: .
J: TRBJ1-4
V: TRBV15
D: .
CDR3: CATSRDPGEGEKLFF
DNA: TGTGCCACCAGCAGAGATCCGGGGGAGGGTGAAAAACTGTTTTTT